This T cell receptor (beta chain) was identified in a study of cytomegalovirus exposure and HLA in healthy donors. Study outcomes and limitations: As was reported, the classifier diagnosed cytomegalovirus status with high specificity and sensitivity. A later analysis reported that several of the most significant clusters appeared to be linked to common viral pathogens, among them Epstein-Barr virus.

The study ran its PCR with 60 Vbeta and 13 Jbeta primers. The method was immunoSEQ multiplex PCR; TCRdb's version includes in-frame clones alone and lacks a portion of them. The table records 84,000 or so clones, 70% to 85% of them present only once. To note about this clone: Its cognate antigen is unknown.

CDR3 length: 14 residues. V was cut by 5 bases and J by 5 bases, with 12 bases left in between. CDR1 is LNHDA, CDR2 SQIVND, per germline (reference sequence). As for the donors, each was a healthy bone marrow donor. Sequencing was done on a sample of PBMCs. V gene TRBV19 combines with J gene TRBJ2-2, with a tentative D call TRBD2 (6 bases). The clonotype comes from a young man in good health and CMV-seronegative. CDR3 sequence: CASSSPLATGELFF. The CDR3, as DNA: TGTGCCAGTAGTTCCCCCCTAGCGACCGGGGAGCTGTTTTTT.